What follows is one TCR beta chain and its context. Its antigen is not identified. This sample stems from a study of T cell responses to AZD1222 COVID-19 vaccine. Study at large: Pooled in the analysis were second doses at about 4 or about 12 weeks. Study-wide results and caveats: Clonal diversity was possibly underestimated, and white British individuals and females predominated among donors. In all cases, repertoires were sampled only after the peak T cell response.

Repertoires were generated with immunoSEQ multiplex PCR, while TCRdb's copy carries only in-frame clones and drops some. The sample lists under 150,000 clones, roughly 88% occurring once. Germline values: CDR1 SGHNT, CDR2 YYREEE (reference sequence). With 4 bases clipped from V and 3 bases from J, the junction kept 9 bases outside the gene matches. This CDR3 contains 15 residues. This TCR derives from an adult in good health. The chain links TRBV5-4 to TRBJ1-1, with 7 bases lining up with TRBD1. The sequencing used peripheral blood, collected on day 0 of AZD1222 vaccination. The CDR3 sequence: CASSTTDRAYTEAFF. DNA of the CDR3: TGTGCCAGCAGCACAACCGACAGGGCGTACACTGAAGCTTTCTTT.